The 20 T cell receptor beta chains below come from one sample, sequenced in a study of a mutant IDH1 vaccine in newly diagnosed glioma. Time point specified: week 35, safety follow-up. Doses comprised 300 ug of mutant IDH1 20-mer peptide each, plus topical imiquimod. Their recognized antigens are unknown. The table came from immunoSEQ multiplex PCR; TCRdb's copy has only in-frame clones and leaves some out. The profile shows 45,000 to 60,000 clones, roughly 91% of them singletons. Sequences were derived from PBMCs, sampled from a glioma patient whose treatment included an IDH1 peptide vaccine. Receptors were obtained from a woman aged 40 to 55 with glioma.

This clone was detected a few times. V usage is TRBV5-1 and J usage is TRBJ2-1; D possibly corresponds to TRBD2 (6 bases). The CDR3 has 15 amino acids. The V gene lost 3 bases and the J gene lost 2 bases, with 12 bases spanning the gap. Germline V gene sequence: CDR1 SGHRS, CDR2 YFSETQ. The CDR3 protein is CASSSEGPTYNEQFF. Written as DNA, the CDR3 is TGCGCCAGCAGCTCGGAGGGCCCTACCTACAATGAGCAGTTCTTC.

This chain links TRBV28 with TRBJ2-1; 15 nucleotides agree with TRBD2. V shed 6 bases, J shed 7 bases, and the junction held 7 bases outside the gene matches. Per the germline V gene, CDR1 is MDHEN and CDR2 is SYDVKM. CDR3 length: 16 residues. CDR3 sequence reads: CASSRTSGRARNEQFF. CDR3 nucleotide sequence: TGTGCCAGCAGCCGGACTAGCGGGAGGGCCAGGAATGAGCAGTTCTTC.

The chain combines TRBV27 with TRBJ2-1; 9 bases map to TRBD2. CDR1 is MNHEY, CDR2 SMNVEV, per germline (reference sequence). Trimming took 5 bases from V and 9 from J; bases not matched to a gene: 11. The CDR3 runs to 15 residues. CDR3 bases: TGTGCCAGCAGTACTTTAGCGGGAGACCAACGTGAGCAGTTCTTC. It translates to CASSTLAGDQREQFF.

Only a few counts were recorded for this clone. This chain connects TRBV5-1 to TRBJ1-1, with no clear D. Trimming took off 1 base at V and 6 bases at J, with 10 bases between the two ends. CDR3 length: 13 residues. The germline V gene encodes CDR1 SGHRS and CDR2 YFSETQ. The CDR3 here is CASSLSPIAEAFF. CDR3 nucleotide sequence: TGCGCCAGCAGCTTGTCCCCGATTGCTGAAGCTTTCTTT.

The rearrangement uses TRBV19 and TRBJ1-2, with TRBD1 identical over 8 bases. Germline V gene lookup returns CDR1 LNHDA and CDR2 SQIVND (reference sequence). The CDR3 consists of 13 residues. Trimming took 3 bases from V and 6 from J; bases not matched to a gene: 3. In nucleotides, the CDR3 is TGTGCCAGTAGTATTGACAGGGGAGATGGCTACACCTTC. It is translated as CASSIDRGDGYTF. The entire variable domain, with the rest obtained from reference TRBV19 and TRBJ1-2, is as follows: DGGITQSPKYLFRKEGQNVTLSCEQNLNHDAMYWYRQDPGQGLRLIYYSQIVNDFQKGDIAEGYSVSREKKESFPLTVTSAQKNPTAFYLCASSIDRGDGYTFGSGTRLTVV.

This clone appeared once. Here the CDR3 DNA reads TGTGCCAGCAGTTACTTCGGGGGGGAAGAGACCCAGTACTTC. Protein: CASSYFGGEETQYF. The J gene is TRBJ2-5, the V gene TRBV6-5; 8 bases align to TRBD2. The CDR3 contains 14 residues. The germline V gene has CDR1 MNHEY and CDR2 SVGAGI. Losses at the gene ends were 1 base for V and 3 bases for J; bases not matched to a gene: 1.

The chain links TRBV4-1 to TRBJ2-7; 12 nucleotides line up with TRBD2. V trimming: 0 bases; J trimming: 0 bases; junction bases outside the gene matches: 9. The CDR3 loop spans 19 amino acids. Germline V gene data show CDR1 as MGHRA and CDR2 as YSYEKL. The CDR3 here is CASSQDLPLAGGSSYEQYF. Written as DNA, the CDR3 is TGCGCCAGCAGCCAAGATCTTCCGCTAGCGGGAGGGTCCTCCTACGAGCAGTACTTC.

The chain couples TRBV27 to TRBJ2-7, with unresolved D. With 5 bases removed from V and 0 bases from J, the gap between germline ends came to 14 bases. The germline V gene has CDR1 MNHEY and CDR2 SMNVEV (reference sequence). The CDR3 contains 15 residues. CDR3 in DNA: TGTGCCAGCAGTAGAGGAGCACAGCCCTCCTACGAGCAGTACTTC. It encodes CASSRGAQPSYEQYF.

The chain carries TRBV11-2 and TRBJ2-5, with 15 bases lining up with TRBD2. In germline, CDR1 is SGHAT, CDR2 FQNNGV. With 5 bases clipped from V and 9 bases from J, the junction kept 10 bases outside the gene matches. CDR3 size: 16 residues. CDR3 sequence (DNA): TGTGCCAGCAGCCCTGGACTAGCGGGGGGGCTAGGGGCCCAGTACTTC. As protein: CASSPGLAGGLGAQYF.

The V call is TRBV6-1, the J call TRBJ2-5; TRBD1 is a possible D gene (6 bases). The CDR3 totals 12 residues. The V and J ends lost 7 bases and 4 bases respectively, with 10 bases between them. Germline CDR1 MNHNS, CDR2 SASEGT. The CDR3 DNA is TGTGCCAGCAACACAGGGCCAGAGACCCAGTACTTC. The encoded protein is CASNTGPETQYF.

The rearrangement uses TRBV4-2 and TRBJ2-7, with 11 bases matching TRBD2. This CDR3 comprises 16 residues. CDR1 and CDR2 from the germline V gene are LGHNA and YNFKEQ. The ends lost 0 bases at V and 9 bases at J; junction bases unmatched: 10. The CDR3 loop reads CASSQDIIAGGRGQYF. CDR3 nucleotides: TGTGCCAGCAGCCAAGATATAATAGCGGGAGGGAGGGGGCAGTACTTC.

The rearrangement joins TRBV19 to TRBJ1-1; D not certain. The V end lost 3 bases, the J end lost 5 bases, and 10 bases lay between the germline ends. Germline V CDR1 and CDR2: LNHDA, SQIVND (reference sequence). The CDR3 contains 13 residues. The DNA of the CDR3 is TGTGCCAGTAGTATCTTAGAGGGTACTGAAGCTTTCTTT. Translating it yields CASSILEGTEAFF.

The CDR3 coding sequence is TGTGCCATCAGCGGGGGGCCGGACAATGAGCAGTTCTTC. It encodes CAISGGPDNEQFF. J is TRBJ2-1 and V is TRBV19; 9 positions match TRBD2. Germline V gene sequence: CDR1 LNHDA, CDR2 SQIVND (reference sequence). With 10 bases clipped from V and 5 bases from J, the junction kept 6 bases outside the gene matches. CDR3 size: 13 residues.

This rearrangement joins TRBV5-1 to TRBJ2-1; 9 nucleotides align to TRBD2. The CDR3 is made up of 16 amino acids. Losses at the gene ends were 3 bases for V and 3 bases for J; bases not matched to a gene: 7. Germline loops: CDR1 SGHRS, CDR2 YFSETQ. The CDR3 here is CASSYSGLAVYNEQFF. In DNA, the CDR3 is TGCGCCAGCAGCTACTCGGGACTAGCCGTCTACAATGAGCAGTTCTTC. Drawing the rest from reference TRBV5-1 and TRBJ2-1, the complete variable domain is KAGVTQTPRYLIKTRGQQVTLSCSPISGHRSVSWYQQTPGQGLQFLFEYFSETQRNKGNFPGRFSGRQFSNSRSEMNVSTLELGDSALYLCASSYSGLAVYNEQFFGPGTRLTVL.

This chain uses TRBV5-1 with TRBJ2-7; D may be TRBD2 (6 bases). This CDR3 is 15 amino acids long. Trimming shortened V by 5 bases and J by 7 bases, and 22 bases separated the two germline ends. Germline V gene data show CDR1 as SGHRS and CDR2 as YFSETQ. The CDR3 protein is CASRSLGGPGREQYF. The CDR3 DNA reads TGCGCCAGCAGATCCTTGGGGGGTCCTGGAAGGGAGCAGTACTTC.

The V call is TRBV4-1, the J call TRBJ1-6; 9 positions agree with TRBD1. CDR1 and CDR2 from the germline V gene are MGHRA and YSYEKL. With V trimmed by 4 bases and J by 10 bases, 5 bases remained unmatched. The CDR3 is made up of 14 amino acids. The CDR3 sequence: CASSPGTGMSPLHF. In DNA, the CDR3 is TGCGCCAGCAGCCCCGGGACAGGGATGTCACCCCTCCACTTT.

The rearrangement joins TRBV9 to TRBJ2-1, with 13 bases aligning to TRBD2. There are 19 residues in the CDR3. The J segment lost 6 bases and the V segment lost 0 bases, leaving 12 bases of the junction unmatched. Germline loops: CDR1 SGDLS, CDR2 YYNGEE. CDR3 in amino acids: CASSVGRLAGGRGVNEQFF. The CDR3 DNA is TGTGCCAGCAGCGTAGGGAGACTAGCGGGAGGCCGGGGGGTCAATGAGCAGTTCTTC.

The J gene is TRBJ1-3, the V gene TRBV30; 11 bases are a match to TRBD1. The germline V gene has CDR1 GTSNPN and CDR2 SVGIG (reference sequence). CDR3 length: 15 amino acids. With 3 bases clipped from V and 2 bases from J, the junction kept 3 bases outside the gene matches. CDR3 region: CAWSPGQGAGNTIYF. CDR3 sequence (DNA): TGTGCCTGGAGCCCGGGACAGGGGGCTGGAAACACCATATATTTT. Using reference TRBV30 and TRBJ1-3 for the parts outside the CDR3, the full variable domain is SQTIHQWPATLVQPVGSPLSLECTVEGTSNPNLYWYRQAAGRGLQLLFYSVGIGQISSEVPQNLSASRPQDRQFILSSKKLLLSDSGFYLCAWSPGQGAGNTIYFGEGSWLTVV.

The V call is TRBV19, the J call TRBJ2-7; 7 bases map to TRBD1. This CDR3 has 13 residues. Trimming cost V 6 bases and J 4 bases; bases outside gene matches: 6. The germline V gene has CDR1 LNHDA and CDR2 SQIVND (reference sequence). In nucleotides, the CDR3 is TGTGCCAGTAGAGACAGGGCTAGGTACGAGCAGTACTTC. Residues: CASRDRARYEQYF.

The V and J genes are TRBV7-9 and TRBJ2-1; TRBD2 matches 7 bases. Germline CDR1 and CDR2: SEHNR and FQNEAQ (reference sequence). V gave up 6 bases and J gave up 6 bases; unmatched junction bases: 11. The CDR3 extends over 15 amino acids. This chain's CDR3 is CASREGGRAGNEQFF. Written as DNA, the CDR3 is TGTGCCAGCAGAGAAGGTGGGAGGGCCGGCAATGAGCAGTTCTTC.